A single sample gave rise to the 20 T cell receptor beta chains below, sequenced in a study of blood T cell dynamics during melanoma immunotherapy. Assay used: immunoSEQ multiplex PCR; TCRdb lists only in-frame clones, some missing. The table includes about 11,000 clones, less than 85% detected once. The time point denotes: pre-treatment baseline. Sequenced material: blood, taken from a patient treated with checkpoint blockade. The origin of the receptors is a human donor with melanoma.

This clone was seen once. The J gene is TRBJ2-5, the V gene TRBV10-1; D possibly corresponds to TRBD1 (5 bases). V shed 2 bases and J shed 4 bases, with 8 bases lying between them. The CDR3 is 13 residues long. Germline lookup yields CDR1 WNHNN and CDR2 SYGVQD (reference sequence). CDR3 sequence reads: CASSEVQGETQYF. Written as DNA, the CDR3 is TGCGCCAGCAGTGAGGTGCAGGGAGAGACCCAGTACTTC.

This clone appeared a single time. The CDR3: CASSFFANTEAFF. The CDR3 bases are TGTGCCAGCAGCTTTTTTGCAAACACTGAAGCTTTCTTT. This chain connects TRBV11-2 to TRBJ1-1; no clear D gene. From germline, CDR1 is SGHAT and CDR2 FQNNGV. Trimming took off 3 bases at V and 2 bases at J, with 7 bases between the two ends. The CDR3 runs 13 residues. The full variable domain, its missing parts supplied by reference TRBV11-2 and TRBJ1-1, is EAGVAQSPRYKIIEKRQSVAFWCNPISGHATLYWYQQILGQGPKLLIQFQNNGVVDDSQLPKDRFSAERLKGVDSTLKIQPAKLEDSAVYLCASSFFANTEAFFGQGTRLTVV.

This clone was recorded a few times. The chain combines TRBV21-1 with TRBJ2-7; the D call of TRBD1 is as the table states it, not checked on the DNA. TRBV21-1 is marked as a pseudogene. This CDR3 comprises 15 residues. The CDR3 region is CASSKGDRGEGEQYF. The CDR3 DNA sequence: TGTGCCAGCAGCAAAGGCGACAGGGGGGAGGGGGAGCAGTACTTC.

DNA of the CDR3: TGTGCCAGCAGTTCTACGGGACTAGCGGTTTCGGAGACCCAGTACTTC. This sequence encodes CASSSTGLAVSETQYF. The chain recombines TRBV28 with TRBJ2-5, with 11 bases matching TRBD2. From germline, CDR1 is MDHEN and CDR2 SYDVKM. The CDR3 has 16 residues. The junction had 9 bases not matched to a gene; V was cut back by 4 bases and J by 5 bases.

J is TRBJ2-3 and V is TRBV6-1, with TRBD2 as a possible D gene (6 bases). The CDR3 extends over 13 amino acids. The V and J ends lost 6 bases and 5 bases respectively, with 12 bases between them. Germline V gene data show CDR1 as MNHNS and CDR2 as SASEGT. CDR3 sequence: CASSKRALDTQYF. The CDR3 coding sequence is TGTGCCAGCAGCAAGCGGGCGCTAGATACGCAGTATTTT.

The chain couples TRBV6-5 to TRBJ2-7; TRBD1 aligns across 7 bases. Trimming cost V 7 bases and J 7 bases; bases outside gene matches: 10. The CDR3 covers 13 residues. Germline-derived CDR1 and CDR2 are MNHEY and SVGAGI. The CDR3 DNA reads as TGTGCCAGCACTCCACCACAGGGGCGAGAGCAGTACTTC. Protein: CASTPPQGREQYF.

This chain uses TRBV10-1 with TRBJ1-1; 8 nucleotides line up with TRBD1. Germline loops: CDR1 WNHNN, CDR2 SYGVQD (reference sequence). The CDR3 runs to 15 residues. V lost 3 bases, J lost 0 bases, and 3 bases stayed unmatched. This chain's CDR3 is CASSDSTGVNTEAFF. Written as DNA, the CDR3 is TGCGCCAGCAGTGACTCGACAGGGGTGAACACTGAAGCTTTCTTT.

The chain links TRBV27 to TRBJ2-7; possibly TRBD1 for D (6 bases). The germline CDR1 and CDR2 sequences are MNHEY and SMNVEV (reference sequence). V lost 5 bases to trimming and J lost 3 bases, with 14 bases between them. This CDR3 comprises 14 residues. The CDR3 DNA is TGTGCCAGCAGTCCGCGGACACAGGGCTACGAGCAGTACTTC. It encodes CASSPRTQGYEQYF.

In this sample, this clone turned up once. The chain links TRBV6-1 to TRBJ1-1; D possibly corresponds to TRBD1 (6 bases). This CDR3 contains 16 residues. Trimming pared 4 bases from V and 0 bases from J, leaving 15 bases between. The V gene's germline CDR1 is MNHNS and CDR2 SASEGT. This CDR3 reads CASSGQELIMNTEAFF. CDR3 coding DNA: TGTGCCAGCAGTGGACAGGAATTAATTATGAACACTGAAGCTTTCTTT.

The count of this clone is one. This sequence joins TRBV5-1 and TRBJ2-1; 9 nucleotides match TRBD1. There are 13 residues in the CDR3. Unmatched junction bases numbered 5, after V lost 1 base and J lost 12 bases. Germline lookup yields CDR1 SGHRS and CDR2 YFSETQ. The DNA for the CDR3 is TGCGCCAGCAGCTTGTCCGGGACAGGGCCGCAGTTCTTC. Protein: CASSLSGTGPQFF.

The chain combines TRBV7-8 with TRBJ2-7; TRBD2 is a possible D gene (6 bases). The germline V and J ends were trimmed by 5 bases and 2 bases, with 16 bases remaining between them. The CDR3 loop spans 15 amino acids. From germline, CDR1 is SGHVS and CDR2 FQNEAQ. CDR3 DNA sequence: TGTGCCAGCAGCCACCGGAGATTAGCGGCCTACGAGCAGTACTTC. As protein: CASSHRRLAAYEQYF.

The gene calls are TRBV5-1 and TRBJ1-3, with 7 bases aligning to TRBD1. After removal of 4 bases from V and 2 bases from J, the junction contained 3 bases not matched to a gene. The CDR3 consists of 14 residues. Germline V gives CDR1 SGHRS, CDR2 YFSETQ. The DNA of the CDR3 is TGCGCCAGCAGCCCCGGACAGGCTGGAAACACCATATATTTT. This translates into CASSPGQAGNTIYF.

This clone was found a few times. This sequence joins TRBV6-4 and TRBJ1-1; perhaps TRBD1 as D (6 bases). Germline V gene lookup returns CDR1 MRHNA and CDR2 SNTAGT. The CDR3 length is 11 residues. With 6 bases removed from V and 6 bases from J, the gap between germline ends came to 8 bases. The CDR3 region has the DNA TGTGCCAGCAGACAGGGATCTGAAGCTTTCTTT. The encoded protein is CASRQGSEAFF.

The rearrangement links TRBV18 to TRBJ2-7; D not certain. Germline values: CDR1 KGHSH, CDR2 LQKENI. The CDR3 covers 14 residues. Trimming stripped 4 bases from V and 0 bases from J, with 10 bases between. Here the CDR3 DNA reads TGTGCCAGCTCACAGTCGGCCTTCTCCTACGAGCAGTACTTC. Its translation is CASSQSAFSYEQYF.

The chain is built from TRBV7-2 and TRBJ2-5; tentative D call: TRBD2 (5 bases). The V end lost 3 bases, the J end lost 4 bases, and 9 bases lay between the germline ends. This CDR3 contains 13 residues. Looked up from germline, CDR1 is SGHTA and CDR2 is FQGNSA. CDR3 nucleotide sequence: TGTGCCAGCAGCTTGATGGGAGCAGAGACCCAGTACTTC. Residues: CASSLMGAETQYF.

The chain joins TRBV19 to TRBJ1-6; the D gene is possibly TRBD1 (6 bases). The V gene's germline CDR1 is LNHDA and CDR2 SQIVND (reference sequence). There are 17 residues in the CDR3. V lost 4 bases and J 5 bases, leaving 18 bases between the germline ends. The CDR3 loop is CASSRSEQGGNNSPLHF. DNA of the CDR3: TGTGCCAGTAGTAGATCTGAACAGGGCGGAAATAATTCACCCCTCCACTTT.

This clone was seen more than once but under ten times. This chain connects TRBV19 to TRBJ1-1; D call uncertain. The ends were cut back, 6 bases at V and 0 bases at J, with 17 bases in the middle. This CDR3 comprises 16 residues. Germline CDR1 LNHDA, CDR2 SQIVND (reference sequence). This CDR3 is CASRRRRESMNTEAFF. As DNA, the CDR3 is TGTGCCAGTAGGAGACGGAGGGAGAGCATGAACACTGAAGCTTTCTTT. Combining the CDR3 with reference TRBV19 and TRBJ1-1 gives the whole variable domain DGGITQSPKYLFRKEGQNVTLSCEQNLNHDAMYWYRQDPGQGLRLIYYSQIVNDFQKGDIAEGYSVSREKKESFPLTVTSAQKNPTAFYLCASRRRRESMNTEAFFGQGTRLTVV.

V is TRBV6-6 and J is TRBJ2-2; 9 bases are a match to TRBD2. Trimming at V came to 8 bases and at J to 5 bases, leaving 6 bases not matched to a gene. The length of the CDR3 is 14 residues. Germline V gene sequence: CDR1 MNHNY, CDR2 SVGAGI (reference sequence). CDR3 sequence: CASRGGRDTGELFF. The CDR3 nucleotides are TGTGCCAGCCGGGGCGGGAGGGATACCGGGGAGCTGTTTTTT.

This clone was observed a few times. The V and J genes are TRBV19 and TRBJ2-6; D is uncertain. V lost 3 bases, J lost 0 bases, and 12 bases lay in between. CDR3 length: 17 residues. Per germline, CDR1 LNHDA and CDR2 SQIVND (reference sequence). The CDR3 bases are TGTGCCAGTAGTATTGGGGAAATTAACTCTGGGGCCAACGTCCTGACTTTC. This translates into CASSIGEINSGANVLTF.

The J gene is TRBJ2-5, the V gene TRBV2; D is undetermined. Trimming removed 6 bases from V and 5 bases from J, with 16 bases in between. The CDR3 runs 14 residues. In germline, CDR1 is SNHLY, CDR2 FYNNEI. CDR3 coding DNA: TGTGCCAGCAGACCGGCCCTACCTGGGGAGACCCAGTACTTC. It specifies CASRPALPGETQYF.